What follows describes a single TCR beta chain. There is no known antigen for this receptor. The sample originates from a study of CXCR3-negative and CXCR3-positive naive CD8 T cells (dated by TCRdb to the late 2010s). The study in broad terms: In total, 130 million to 150 million TRB reads were obtained, which works out to roughly 1.5 +/- 0.3 million reads per library. Diversity and physicochemical repertoire analyses were performed on about 12 donors pooled from two independent experiments. For the TRBV-TRBJ cluster analysis, the naive subsets came from 5 or 6 donors, while the memory cells came from 3 donors. General study outcomes and caveats: Comparably high repertoire diversity was found in both naive subsets, whereas much lower repertoire diversity was found in memory CD8+ T cells. Freshly isolated PBMCs were used for most assays because CXCR3 expression partially decreased after cryopreservation. Similar TRBV-TRBJ usage was shown by naive CXCR3-negative and CXCR3-positive cells from the same donor, whereas distinct patterns were shown by memory cells. Because surface CD5, which is linked to self-reactivity in mice, was comparable between the naive subsets, TCR interaction strength was also inferred from TRB CDR3 physicochemical properties. TRB CDR3s from CXCR3-positive naive cells showed higher hydrophobicity (lower Kidera factor 4), lower energy, and higher strength and volume indices than CXCR3-negative naive cells.

The germline V gene provides CDR1 SQVTM and CDR2 ANQGSEA. The CDR3 runs 13 residues from the cysteine to the phenylalanine. Only the protein sequence is given. Instrument used: NextSeq 550. The Human TCR Profiling Kit (MiLaboratory) was used to make UMI-labeled 5' RACE TRB cDNA libraries. cDNA synthesis used the entire amount of extracted RNA, and PCR amplification then used the entire amount of cDNA produced. The libraries were made side by side, with each library going through the same number of PCR cycles. Processing in the source paper ran as follows. With a requirement of at least two reads per UMI, MIGEC and MiXCR extracted about 52,000 +/- 9,100 unique UMI-labeled TRB cDNA molecules per library. Each library averaged about 40,000 +/- 10,000 functional in-frame TRB CDR3 nucleotide clonotypes without stop codons. After downsampling to 5000 UMI-labeled TRB molecules per sample, diversity metrics, including normalized Shannon-Wiener and Chao1, were computed in VDJtools. VDJtools was used to calculate clonotype-size-weighted physicochemical properties of the central five CDR3 residues, namely interaction energy, strength, volume and Kidera factor 4. After reprocessing by TCRdb, each CDR3 protein sequence is one entry, and no DNA is given. What appears here as the V and J calls and clone size reflects TCRdb's work, not the paper's. The sample table on file contains several thousand distinct CDR3 sequences. Jointly, the top ten make up more than 2% of the sample.

For each CD8+ T cell subset, flow sorting was done in triplicate, and a few hundred thousand cells per subset went directly into RLT lysis buffer. To exclude memory contaminants, naive CD8+ T cells were stringently defined as CD45RO-CCR7+CD27+CD95-. Peripheral blood mononuclear cells were isolated from buffy coats using standard density gradient centrifugation. A FACSAria III was used to flow-sort naive CD8+ T cells into CXCR3-negative and CXCR3-positive populations. An RNeasy Mini Kit was used to extract total RNA from the sorted cells. Sequencing was carried out using naive CXCR3- CD8+ T cells from blood. This sample's cell subset or site label indicates: CD45RO-CCR7+CD27+CD95- naive CD8+ T cells lacking CXCR3 (TNR3-). The rearrangement combines TRBV29-1 with TRBJ1-2; without DNA, the TCRdb call of TRBD1 cannot be checked. The clonotype comes from a human donor in good health. Some clones in this sample may be carry-over from other donors' samples. The CDR3 has the sequence CSVEREPNYGYTF.